Listed below are T cell receptor beta chains from one sample, sequenced in a study of PD-L1 blockade in urothelial cancer. Assay: immunoSEQ multiplex PCR; the TCRdb copy retains only in-frame clones and omits some. This sample yields over 20,000 clones, of which 86% are seen a single time; under 40% belongs to the top ten. The source material was PBMCs, sampled around atezolizumab (anti-PD-L1) treatment. The receptors stem from a man aged 60 to 75 with urothelial cancer. Both conserved end residues are part of each CDR3. The D gene is left open where the match is weak.

d_call	v_call	j_call	cdr3_aa	cdr3_nt
TRBD1	TRBV19	TRBJ2-5	CASGHTGGGSAQYF	TGTGCCAGTGGGCATACAGGGGGCGGTTCGGCCCAGTACTTC
NA	TRBV28	TRBJ2-2	CASTLGAGRTGELFF	TGTGCCAGCACCCTAGGGGCAGGGCGCACCGGGGAGCTGTTTTTT
NA	TRBV19	TRBJ2-5	CASSIGQGLQETQYF	TGTGCCAGTAGTATAGGGCAGGGGCTACAAGAGACCCAGTACTTC
NA	TRBV7-6	TRBJ2-1	CASSLYETLTYNEQFF	TGTGCCAGCAGCTTATACGAGACACTTACCTACAATGAGCAGTTCTTC
TRBD1	TRBV6-5	TRBJ1-1	CASRQGAGREAFF	TGTGCTTCCAGACAGGGGGCGGGTCGAGAAGCTTTCTTT
NA	TRBV5-5	TRBJ1-6	CASFRGTGGENSPLHF	TGTGCCAGCTTCCGGGGGACCGGGGGGGAAAATTCACCCCTCCACTTT
NA	TRBV6-4	TRBJ1-1	CASSVDMNTEAFF	TGTGCCAGCAGTGTGGACATGAACACTGAAGCTTTCTTT
NA	TRBV7-9	TRBJ2-1	CASSLALGGAAEQFF	TGTGCCAGCAGCTTAGCGCTAGGGGGGGCAGCTGAGCAGTTCTTC
TRBD1	TRBV5-1	TRBJ2-7	CASSRGSGTGGQKGYEQYF	TGCGCCAGCAGCCGGGGCTCCGGGACAGGGGGCCAGAAAGGCTACGAGCAGTACTTC
TRBD1	TRBV2	TRBJ1-5	CASSPDRGGNQPQHF	TGTGCCAGCAGCCCGGACAGGGGAGGCAATCAGCCCCAGCATTTT
NA	TRBV5-1	TRBJ2-6	CASSATASGANVLTF	TGCGCCAGCAGTGCTACAGCATCTGGGGCCAACGTCCTGACTTTC